This TCR beta chain was recovered during a study of cytomegalovirus exposure and HLA in healthy donors. The germline gives CDR1 MNHEY, CDR2 SMNVEV (reference sequence). V was pared by 1 base and J by 0 bases, with 2 bases of the junction left unmatched. The CDR3 length is 15 residues. The PCR had 60 Vbeta and 13 Jbeta primers. Profiled with immunoSEQ multiplex PCR; TCRdb holds only in-frame clones, not every one. The profile shows fewer than 90,000 clones, over 75% of them singletons. With regard to this clone: As yet, its antigen is unknown.

Study results and limitations: There was a cluster of highly shared sequence variants that was likely a sequencing artifact.

Sequencing input: PBMCs. V usage is TRBV27 and J usage is TRBJ1-1; 7 bases agree with TRBD1. The TCR was taken from a female donor in good health and CMV-seronegative. The CDR3 region is CASSLLQGMNTEAFF. The CDR3 nucleotides read TGTGCCAGCAGTTTATTACAGGGGATGAACACTGAAGCTTTCTTT.